These 17 T cell receptor beta chains originate from one sample sequenced in a study of technical replicates of blood from a few donors. Here immunoSEQ multiplex PCR was the method, and the copy in TCRdb shows in-frame clones only, minus some. The sample has tens of thousands of clones, around 94% seen once. The sample comprised T cells isolated from PBMCs. Receptors originate from a human donor in good health.

DNA for the CDR3: TGCGCCAGCAGCCAAGATAGGGACTCGGGCGAGGATACTGAAGCTTTCTTT. Encoded protein: CASSQDRDSGEDTEAFF. V and J are TRBV4-1 and TRBJ1-1; a weak D match, TRBD1 (5 bases). This CDR3 is built from 17 residues. V lost 0 bases and J lost 5, with 19 bases in between. Germline V lookup: CDR1 MGHRA, CDR2 YSYEKL.

V is TRBV10-2 and J is TRBJ2-5; TRBD1 agrees at 11 bases. The CDR3 extends over 15 amino acids. V trimming: 6 bases; J trimming: 5 bases; junction bases outside the gene matches: 8. Germline V lookup: CDR1 WSHSY, CDR2 SAAADI. The CDR3 spells CASRPSDRGPETQYF. Here the CDR3 DNA reads TGCGCCAGCAGACCCTCGGACAGGGGGCCTGAGACCCAGTACTTC.

Notes on this clone: The same CDR3 also results from other DNA sequences found in this sample. V and J are TRBV7-9 and TRBJ1-2; unclear D gene. Germline V CDR1 and CDR2: SEHNR, FQNEAQ (reference sequence). V gave up 5 bases and J gave up 5 bases, with 9 bases separating them. CDR3 length: 12 amino acids. The CDR3 region is CASSLGGYGYTF. In nucleotides, the CDR3 is TGTGCCAGCAGCCTAGGAGGATATGGCTACACCTTC.

The genes are TRBV2 and TRBJ2-7, with 8 positions matching TRBD1. CDR1 and CDR2 (germline): SNHLY, FYNNEI. This CDR3 region has 15 residues. V was clipped by 4 bases and J by 3 bases; unmatched bases: 8. This CDR3 reads CASSGGTGIRYEQYF. DNA for the CDR3: TGTGCCAGCAGTGGGGGGACAGGCATCCGCTACGAGCAGTACTTC.

The chain uses TRBV5-6 and TRBJ2-7, with 7 bases matching TRBD1. Per germline, CDR1 SGHDT and CDR2 YYEEEE. The CDR3 extends over 15 amino acids. V shed 4 bases, J shed 3 bases, and the junction held 10 bases outside the gene matches. The CDR3 region is CASSHSGTVHYEQYF. CDR3 coding DNA: TGTGCCAGCAGCCATTCCGGGACAGTTCACTACGAGCAGTACTTC.

The V and J genes are TRBV7-9 and TRBJ1-1; 12 bases line up with TRBD1. CDR1 is SEHNR, CDR2 FQNEAQ, per germline (reference sequence). The CDR3 has 19 residues. V lost 4 bases to trimming and J lost 5 bases; unmatched junction nucleotides: 17. The CDR3 reads CASSSSRDRGRLTKTEAFF. CDR3 bases: TGTGCCAGCAGCTCTAGCCGGGACAGGGGGCGTTTAACGAAAACTGAAGCTTTCTTT. The full variable domain, rest sourced from reference TRBV7-9 and TRBJ1-1, is DTGVSQNPRHKITKRGQNVTFRCDPISEHNRLYWYRQTLGQGPEFLTYFQNEAQLEKSRLLSDRFSAERPKGSFSTLEIQRTEQGDSAMYLCASSSSRDRGRLTKTEAFFGQGTRLTVV.

This chain connects TRBV4-1 to TRBJ1-2; TRBD1 matches 7 bases. CDR3 size: 15 residues. The trim removed 0 bases at V and 5 bases at J, leaving 6 bases unmatched. The V gene's germline CDR1 is MGHRA and CDR2 YSYEKL. This chain's CDR3 is CASSQDQGGLYGYTF. CDR3 sequence (DNA): TGCGCCAGCAGCCAAGATCAGGGGGGTTTATATGGCTACACCTTC.

This clone was counted a single time. The chain combines TRBV7-9 with TRBJ2-1, with TRBD2 matching over 8 bases. The V and J ends lost 4 bases and 5 bases, in that order; junction bases with no gene match: 16. The CDR3 length is 18 residues. Germline V gene lookup returns CDR1 SEHNR and CDR2 FQNEAQ (reference sequence). The CDR3 loop is CASSSNLLSGAANNEQFF. CDR3 DNA sequence: TGTGCCAGCAGCTCGAACTTACTTAGCGGGGCAGCCAACAATGAGCAGTTCTTC.

The chain is built from TRBV19 and TRBJ1-1; TRBD1 agrees at 11 bases. Germline lookup yields CDR1 LNHDA and CDR2 SQIVND (reference sequence). The CDR3 loop spans 16 amino acids. Trimming removed 3 bases from V and 6 bases from J; junction bases left unmatched: 9. CDR3 loop: CASSIGTGGRIAEAFF. CDR3 coding DNA: TGTGCCAGTAGTATCGGGACAGGGGGTAGAATCGCTGAAGCTTTCTTT.

In DNA, the CDR3 is TGTGCCAGCAGCCTCAAGAGGCTTTTGGACTATGGCTACACCTTC. Translating gives CASSLKRLLDYGYTF. V is TRBV5-8 and J is TRBJ1-2; unclear D gene. The CDR3 covers 15 residues. V was clipped by 4 bases and J by 3 bases, with 16 bases between them. The germline V gene has CDR1 SGHTS and CDR2 YDEGEE.

V usage is TRBV7-9 and J usage is TRBJ1-3; no clear D gene. Trimming left V 3 bases short and J 3 bases short, with 18 bases between. Germline V gene lookup returns CDR1 SEHNR and CDR2 FQNEAQ (reference sequence). The CDR3 has 17 amino acids. CDR3 in DNA: TGTGCCAGCAGCTTGGGTCCCGGGGTTTCTCTTGGAAACACCATATATTTT. It translates to CASSLGPGVSLGNTIYF.

The genes are TRBV29-1 and TRBJ1-2; a weak D match, TRBD1 (5 bases). CDR1 and CDR2 (germline): SQVTM, ANQGSEA. Trimming removed 6 bases at V and 4 bases at J, with 12 bases between. There are 12 residues in the CDR3. The CDR3 sequence: CSVPGGSYGYTF. CDR3 DNA: TGCAGCGTACCGGGGGGAAGCTATGGCTACACCTTC.

The V call is TRBV4-1, the J call TRBJ2-2, with TRBD1 matching over 7 bases. Looked up from germline, CDR1 is MGHRA and CDR2 is YSYEKL. With 4 bases clipped from V and 4 bases from J, the junction kept 9 bases outside the gene matches. CDR3 length: 16 amino acids. The CDR3 bases are TGCGCCAGCAGCCGCGGACAGGCAGTTCTCACCGGGGAGCTGTTTTTT. Protein: CASSRGQAVLTGELFF.

This rearrangement joins TRBV11-1 to TRBJ2-7; 8 nucleotides line up with TRBD2. Germline V lookup: CDR1 SGHAT, CDR2 FQDESV (reference sequence). CDR3 length equals 17 residues. J gave up 0 bases and V 2 bases, and 9 bases lay outside the gene matches. The CDR3 DNA reads as TGTGCCAGCAGCTTAAGAACTAGCGGCTATAGCTCCTACGAGCAGTACTTC. Translated, it gives CASSLRTSGYSSYEQYF.

V gene TRBV5-1 combines with J gene TRBJ2-5, with TRBD1 matching 12 bases. This CDR3 has 16 amino acids. CDR1 is SGHRS, CDR2 YFSETQ, per germline. V dropped 4 bases and J dropped 1; count of bases not matched to a gene: 5. In nucleotides, the CDR3 is TGCGCCAGCAGCGCGGGACAGGGGGCATCCCAAGAGACCCAGTACTTC. Its protein product is CASSAGQGASQETQYF.

The chain employs TRBV28 and TRBJ1-1; 7 bases are shared with TRBD1. CDR1 MDHEN and CDR2 SYDVKM come from the germline V gene. The CDR3 consists of 11 residues. The V gene end was trimmed by 8 bases and the J gene end by 11 bases; junction bases not matched to a gene: 8. The CDR3 DNA reads as TGTGCCAGCGGCACAGGGGTGTGGGCTTTCTTT. Protein sequence: CASGTGVWAFF.

The V and J genes are TRBV9 and TRBJ1-6; D ambiguous. The ends were cut back, 0 bases at V and 10 bases at J, with 14 bases in the middle. CDR3 length: 15 amino acids. The germline gives CDR1 SGDLS, CDR2 YYNGEE. This CDR3 is CASSVAYGRGSPLHF. In nucleotides, the CDR3 is TGTGCCAGCAGCGTAGCGTACGGCCGAGGCTCACCCCTCCACTTT.